These 3 T cell receptor beta chains came from one sample sequenced in a study of blood T cell repertoires in COVID-19. Some clones are missing from TCRdb's copy, which holds only in-frame ones; the method was immunoSEQ multiplex PCR. The data show some 200,000 clones, with around three quarters seen just once and less than 6% held by the top ten. The sequencing sample was made of peripheral blood. These receptors were obtained from an older woman with acute or convalescent COVID-19.

As to this clone: Distinct nucleotide sequences in the sample also encode this CDR3. The chain employs TRBV7-2 and TRBJ1-3; the D gene is possibly TRBD1 (6 bases). Trimming pared 3 bases from V and 3 bases from J, leaving 9 bases between. The CDR3 has 14 amino acids. Germline V gives CDR1 SGHTA, CDR2 FQGNSA. The CDR3 is CASSFGGLGNTIYF. DNA for the CDR3: TGTGCCAGCAGCTTCGGGGGGCTTGGAAACACCATATATTTT.

The J gene is TRBJ2-5, the V gene TRBV3-1 (or the pseudogene TRBV3-2), with 13 bases aligning to TRBD2. The germline gives CDR1 LGHDT, CDR2 YNNKEL (reference sequence). The CDR3 length is 17 residues. Germline trimming cut 1 base from V and 1 base from J; bases unmatched to any gene: 3. The CDR3 nucleotides are TGTGCCAGCAGCCAAGGGACTAGCGGGAGCCCCCAAGAGACCCAGTACTTC. Translated, it gives CASSQGTSGSPQETQYF.

This clone has just a few counts. This chain uses TRBV19 with TRBJ2-7, with unresolved D. The V and J ends lost 1 base and 3 bases respectively, with 4 bases between them. The CDR3 is 12 residues long. Germline V gene sequence: CDR1 LNHDA, CDR2 SQIVND (reference sequence). CDR3 in amino acids: CASSIVGYEQYF. The CDR3 DNA reads as TGTGCCAGTAGTATAGTCGGCTACGAGCAGTACTTC.